Below, 32 T cell receptor beta chains from the same sample are listed, as sequenced in a study of vaccination effects on CD4 cells after COVID-19. For these TCRs, the target antigens are not known. The repertoire was sequenced with immunoSEQ multiplex PCR; TCRdb's copy has only in-frame clones and lacks some. The sample has tens of thousands of clones; around 77% are singletons. Subsequent to a culture period of under 11 days, CD4+ T cells were isolated. The sequenced sample was CD4+ T cells from PBMCs cultured without peptide, obtained before COVID-19 vaccination. The receptors derive from a human donor who received a COVID-19 vaccine.

The J gene is TRBJ1-6, the V gene TRBV15; D remains unclear. This CDR3 is built from 14 residues. The germline CDR1 and CDR2 sequences are LNHNV and YYDKDF (reference sequence). V was shortened by 5 bases and J by 6 bases, with 11 bases between the two germline ends. In DNA form, the CDR3 reads TGTGCCACCAGCTCGGGGAGGATTAATTCACCCCTCCACTTT. Amino acid sequence: CATSSGRINSPLHF.

This chain links TRBV3-1 (or the pseudogene TRBV3-2) with TRBJ2-7, with D hard to call. The CDR3 extends over 13 amino acids. Trimming pared 2 bases from V and 6 bases from J, leaving 11 bases between. The V gene's germline CDR1 is LGHDT and CDR2 YNNKEL (reference sequence). The CDR3, as DNA: TGTGCCAGCAGCCAATCCCCAGTCCTCGAGCAGTACGTC. Translating it yields CASSQSPVLEQYV.

The CDR3 protein is CATRGLRTGELFF. The CDR3, as DNA: TGCGCCACCAGGGGGCTCAGGACCGGGGAGCTGTTTTTT. The rearrangement links TRBV4-1 to TRBJ2-2, with 8 bases lining up with TRBD1. The CDR3 length is 13 residues. Trimming at V came to 10 bases and at J to 5 bases, leaving 6 bases not matched to a gene. Germline V lookup: CDR1 MGHRA, CDR2 YSYEKL.

This clone has a handful of counts. The CDR3 loop reads CASSLMASGAIRMTQYF. In nucleotides, the CDR3 is TGTGCCAGCAGCTTAATGGCTAGCGGGGCCATAAGGATGACCCAGTACTTC. The chain couples TRBV7-6 to TRBJ2-5; TRBD2 agrees at 9 bases. This CDR3 comprises 17 residues. The germline V gene has CDR1 SGHVS and CDR2 FNYEAQ. V dropped 2 bases and J dropped 7; count of bases not matched to a gene: 14.

The V and J genes are TRBV3-1 (or the pseudogene TRBV3-2) and TRBJ1-1; D unresolved. V gave up 0 bases and J gave up 0 bases, with 5 bases separating them. Germline CDR1 LGHDT, CDR2 YNNKEL (reference sequence). The CDR3 extends over 14 amino acids. The CDR3 reads CASSQELVNTEAFF. The CDR3 nucleotides are TGTGCCAGCAGCCAAGAACTTGTGAACACTGAAGCTTTCTTT.

The chain couples TRBV2 to TRBJ1-2, with 9 bases identical to TRBD1. This CDR3 is 12 amino acids long. The V and J ends lost 4 bases and 6 bases, in that order; junction bases with no gene match: 0. The V gene's germline CDR1 is SNHLY and CDR2 FYNNEI. DNA for the CDR3: TGTGCCAGCAGTGGGACAGGGGATGGCTACACCTTC. This gives the protein CASSGTGDGYTF.

The chain employs TRBV5-1 and TRBJ1-1, with 7 nucleotides matching TRBD1. The CDR3 is 15 residues long. Per the germline V gene, CDR1 is SGHRS and CDR2 is YFSETQ. Unmatched junction bases numbered 8, after V lost 4 bases and J lost 2 bases. CDR3 sequence (DNA): TGCGCCAGCAGCCCGTGGCAGGGGGTAAACACTGAAGCTTTCTTT. It encodes CASSPWQGVNTEAFF. The full variable domain, rest sourced from reference TRBV5-1 and TRBJ1-1, is KAGVTQTPRYLIKTRGQQVTLSCSPISGHRSVSWYQQTPGQGLQFLFEYFSETQRNKGNFPGRFSGRQFSNSRSEMNVSTLELGDSALYLCASSPWQGVNTEAFFGQGTRLTVV.

The chain carries TRBV11-2 and TRBJ1-4; TRBD1 aligns across 9 bases. Looked up from germline, CDR1 is SGHAT and CDR2 is FQNNGV. The CDR3 totals 15 residues. The ends lost 3 bases at V and 6 bases at J; junction bases unmatched: 5. CDR3 sequence reads: CASSFGQGSYEKLFF. CDR3 bases: TGTGCCAGCAGCTTTGGACAGGGGTCTTATGAAAAACTGTTTTTT.

The chain carries TRBV5-1 and TRBJ2-3; D gene unclear. Germline CDR1 SGHRS, CDR2 YFSETQ. V was shortened by 1 base and J by 0 bases, with 12 bases between the two germline ends. This CDR3 is 16 amino acids long. The CDR3 is CASSLYRADSTDTQYF. CDR3 in DNA: TGCGCCAGCAGCTTGTACAGAGCTGATAGCACAGATACGCAGTATTTT.

The chain joins TRBV10-2 to TRBJ1-1; the D gene is possibly TRBD1 (5 bases). Trimming took 11 bases from V and 4 from J, leaving 14 bases between them. The germline gives CDR1 WSHSY, CDR2 SAAADI. The CDR3 is 12 residues long. CDR3 DNA: TGCGCCTGTCAGGGCCCCAGCACTGAAGCTTTCTTT. Translating it yields CACQGPSTEAFF.

The genes are TRBV10-2 and TRBJ1-2; 7 nucleotides match TRBD1. V gave up 7 bases and J gave up 2 bases; unmatched junction bases: 4. The germline gives CDR1 WSHSY, CDR2 SAAADI. The CDR3 runs to 13 residues. The CDR3 sequence is CASKATGNYGYTF. CDR3 in DNA: TGCGCCAGCAAAGCGACAGGGAACTATGGCTACACCTTC.

This clone appeared once. The chain has TRBV4-1 and TRBJ1-2; 12 bases fit TRBD1. CDR3 length: 17 residues. The V and J ends lost 3 bases and 3 bases, in that order; junction bases with no gene match: 8. Germline V gene sequence: CDR1 MGHRA, CDR2 YSYEKL. The CDR3 is CASSQGQGASDDYGYTF. The CDR3, as DNA: TGCGCCAGCAGCCAGGGACAGGGGGCATCAGACGACTATGGCTACACCTTC.

The chain recombines TRBV27 with TRBJ2-5; TRBD2 matches at 11 bases. The CDR3 runs 16 residues. V dropped 1 base and J dropped 5; count of bases not matched to a gene: 6. Germline CDR1 and CDR2: MNHEY and SMNVEV (reference sequence). The CDR3 loop reads CASSLFSGGARETQYF. The CDR3 nucleotides read TGTGCCAGCAGTTTATTTAGCGGGGGGGCCAGGGAGACCCAGTACTTC.

This clone has a handful of counts. One junction end does not reproduce the germline sequence, and a read error may be involved. The gene calls are TRBV7-3 and TRBJ1-4, with D perhaps TRBD1 (5 bases). Germline V lookup: CDR1 SGHTA, CDR2 FQGTGA. This CDR3 contains 15 residues. Here the CDR3 reads CASTLRQILNEKLFF. The CDR3 nucleotides read TGTGCCAGCACCTTAAGACAGATTCTGAATGAAAAACTGTTTTTT.

The chain uses TRBV7-2 and TRBJ2-1; maybe TRBD1 (6 bases). V was clipped by 3 bases and J by 6 bases, with 9 bases between them. CDR1 SGHTA and CDR2 FQGNSA come from the germline V gene. The CDR3 totals 13 residues. DNA for the CDR3: TGTGCCAGCAGCTTCCAGGGGCTCAATGAGCAGTTCTTC. As protein: CASSFQGLNEQFF.

The V gene is TRBV6-2 or TRBV6-3, the J gene TRBJ1-5; a weak D match, TRBD1 (6 bases). CDR1 and CDR2 from the germline V gene are MNHEY and SVGEGT. CDR3 length: 15 residues. V lost 4 bases and J 6 bases, leaving 16 bases between the germline ends. The CDR3 sequence is CASSWGGAGVQPQHF. The CDR3 nucleotides read TGTGCCAGCAGTTGGGGGGGGGCTGGGGTTCAGCCCCAGCATTTT.

Here the CDR3 reads CASVRSSGNTIYF. The CDR3 nucleotides read TGTGCCAGTGTGAGGTCCTCTGGAAACACCATATATTTT. The chain links TRBV6-4 to TRBJ1-3; D is ambiguous. From germline, CDR1 is MRHNA and CDR2 SNTAGT. This CDR3 has 13 residues. Trimming cost V 9 bases and J 0 bases, with 9 bases left between them.

The CDR3 reads CASSPGQSSYEQYV. CDR3 DNA sequence: TGTGCCAGCTCACCGGGACAGAGCTCCTACGAGCAGTACGTC. This sequence joins TRBV18 and TRBJ2-7, with TRBD1 matching over 7 bases. This CDR3 has 14 amino acids. Germline V gene lookup returns CDR1 KGHSH and CDR2 LQKENI. J was trimmed by 0 bases and V by 3 bases; bases with no gene match: 2.

This chain connects TRBV14 to TRBJ1-2; D unresolved. Germline V gene lookup returns CDR1 SGHDN and CDR2 FVKESK. This CDR3 contains 13 residues. The germline V and J ends were trimmed by 4 bases and 4 bases, with 10 bases remaining between them. The CDR3 reads CASSRTAGYGYTF. The CDR3 nucleotides are TGTGCCAGCAGCCGTACAGCAGGCTATGGCTACACCTTC.

This clone was seen more than once but under ten times. This sequence joins TRBV6-5 and TRBJ1-3; 8 nucleotides match TRBD1. CDR1 is MNHEY, CDR2 SVGAGI, per germline. The V segment lost 5 bases and the J segment 0 bases; nucleotides outside the gene matches: 3. The CDR3 has 15 residues. The CDR3 nucleotides read TGTGCCAGCAGTACAGACAGGGGCTCTGGAAACACCATATATTTT. Translating it yields CASSTDRGSGNTIYF.

The chain combines TRBV24-1 with TRBJ2-1, with 9 bases that match TRBD1. V was pared by 4 bases and J by 6 bases, with 9 bases of the junction left unmatched. The CDR3 extends over 16 amino acids. CDR1 KGHDR and CDR2 SFDVKD come from the germline V gene. DNA of the CDR3: TGTGCCACCAGTGAGCTGACCGGGACAGGGATCAATGAGCAGTTCTTC. Amino acid sequence: CATSELTGTGINEQFF.

V and J are TRBV5-4 and TRBJ1-1; 9 bases map to TRBD1. Germline CDR1 is SGHNT and CDR2 is YYREEE (reference sequence). The CDR3 totals 16 residues. The V segment lost 4 bases and the J segment 1 base; nucleotides outside the gene matches: 8. CDR3: CASSLDGTGTNTEAFF. CDR3 coding DNA: TGTGCCAGCAGCCTAGACGGGACAGGGACGAACACTGAAGCTTTCTTT.

This chain connects TRBV9 to TRBJ2-3, with 8 nucleotides matching TRBD2. J was trimmed by 2 bases and V by 0 bases; bases with no gene match: 5. This CDR3 contains 16 residues. Germline V lookup: CDR1 SGDLS, CDR2 YYNGEE. Here the CDR3 reads CASSVESGGPTDTQYF. The DNA of the CDR3 is TGTGCCAGCAGCGTAGAAAGCGGGGGCCCCACAGATACGCAGTATTTT.

In regard to this clone: The junction does not match germline at one end; this may be a read error. The chain carries TRBV18 and TRBJ2-1, with D possibly TRBD1 on 5 matching bases. CDR3 size: 14 residues. Germline values: CDR1 KGHSH, CDR2 LQKENI. CDR3 bases: TGTGCCAGCTCCCCACTGACAGCCAACAATGAGCAGTTCTTC. Translation gives CASSPLTANNEQFF. Drawing the rest from reference TRBV18 and TRBJ2-1, the complete variable domain is NAGVMQNPRHLVRRRGQEARLRCSPMKGHSHVYWYRQLPEEGLKFMVYLQKENIIDESGMPKERFSAEFPKEGPSILRIQQVVRGDSAAYFCASSPLTANNEQFFGPGTRLTVL.

The chain recombines TRBV7-9 with TRBJ2-3, with TRBD1 identical over 9 bases. V lost 6 bases to trimming and J lost 2 bases; unmatched junction nucleotides: 15. The CDR3 is 18 residues long. The germline V gene has CDR1 SEHNR and CDR2 FQNEAQ (reference sequence). CDR3 nucleotide sequence: TGTGCCAGCAGTTCTACTGGACAGGGGATAATTATCACAGATACGCAGTATTTT. Translation gives CASSSTGQGIIITDTQYF.

The rearrangement uses TRBV19 and TRBJ1-2; unclear D gene. This CDR3 comprises 14 residues. The germline CDR1 and CDR2 sequences are LNHDA and SQIVND (reference sequence). Trimming stripped 3 bases from V and 1 base from J, with 9 bases between. CDR3 region: CASSIAGDNYGYTF. The CDR3, as DNA: TGTGCCAGTAGTATTGCTGGGGATAACTATGGCTACACCTTC.

The chain links TRBV7-9 to TRBJ2-1, with 8 bases fitting TRBD1. This CDR3 spans 18 amino acids. Per the germline V gene, CDR1 is SEHNR and CDR2 is FQNEAQ (reference sequence). V trimming: 0 bases; J trimming: 4 bases; junction bases outside the gene matches: 11. The CDR3 sequence: CASSLAIGGTGLYNEQFF. The CDR3 DNA is TGTGCCAGCAGCTTAGCAATAGGCGGGACAGGATTGTACAATGAGCAGTTCTTC.

This clone was counted a few times. The gene calls are TRBV6-2 or TRBV6-3 and TRBJ1-6; D not resolved. The CDR3 contains 19 residues. Germline lookup yields CDR1 MNHEY and CDR2 SVGEGT. V was shortened by 0 bases and J by 2 bases, with 17 bases between the two germline ends. The CDR3 is CASSYSTVLRDTYNSPLHF. The CDR3 DNA reads TGTGCCAGCAGTTACTCGACTGTCCTCCGAGACACCTATAATTCACCCCTCCACTTT.

The chain couples TRBV5-6 to TRBJ1-6; tentatively, D is TRBD1 (6 bases). Germline lookup yields CDR1 SGHDT and CDR2 YYEEEE. V was trimmed by 4 bases and J by 8 bases, leaving 19 bases between them. The CDR3 extends over 16 amino acids. CDR3 nucleotide sequence: TGTGCCAGCAGCCCTGATCCGGGGGCGTTGGATTCACCCCTCCACTTT. This sequence encodes CASSPDPGALDSPLHF.

This clone was picked up one time. The chain couples TRBV9 to TRBJ2-7, with 9 bases identical to TRBD1. CDR1 is SGDLS, CDR2 YYNGEE, per germline. The J segment lost 5 bases and the V segment lost 4 bases, leaving 4 bases of the junction unmatched. The CDR3 is made up of 13 amino acids. The chain's CDR3 is CASSRDRADEQYV. CDR3 sequence (DNA): TGTGCCAGCAGCCGGGACAGGGCCGACGAGCAGTACGTC.

V and J are TRBV19 and TRBJ2-3; no firm D call. This CDR3 contains 14 residues. V dropped 3 bases and J dropped 6 bases, with 13 bases sitting between them. Germline V gene sequence: CDR1 LNHDA, CDR2 SQIVND (reference sequence). The CDR3 is CASSIGRKGDTQYF. CDR3 bases: TGTGCCAGTAGTATCGGCAGGAAGGGTGATACGCAGTATTTT.

This chain connects TRBV4-1 to TRBJ2-1; TRBD2 agrees at 15 bases. The ends lost 9 bases at V and 3 bases at J; junction bases unmatched: 9. The length of the CDR3 is 17 residues. The germline V gene encodes CDR1 MGHRA and CDR2 YSYEKL. The CDR3 DNA sequence: TGCGCCAGTGGGGGACTAGCGGGGGGCAAGGGCTACAATGAGCAGTTCTTC. Translating gives CASGGLAGGKGYNEQFF.